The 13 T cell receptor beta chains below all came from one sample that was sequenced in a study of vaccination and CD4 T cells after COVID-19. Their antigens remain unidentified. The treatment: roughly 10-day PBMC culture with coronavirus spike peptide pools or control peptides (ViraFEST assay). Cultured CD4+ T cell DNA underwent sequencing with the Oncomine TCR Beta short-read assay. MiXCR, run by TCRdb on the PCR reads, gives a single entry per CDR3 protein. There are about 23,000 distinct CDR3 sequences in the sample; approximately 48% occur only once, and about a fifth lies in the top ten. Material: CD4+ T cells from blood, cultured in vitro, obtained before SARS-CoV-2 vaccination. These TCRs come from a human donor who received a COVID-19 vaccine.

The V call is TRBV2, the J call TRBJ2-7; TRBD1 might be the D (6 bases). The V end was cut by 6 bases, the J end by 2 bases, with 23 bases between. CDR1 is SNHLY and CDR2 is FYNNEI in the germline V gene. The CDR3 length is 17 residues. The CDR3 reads CASRDSTYRDGPYEQYF. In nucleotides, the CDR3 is TGTGCCAGCAGGGACAGTACTTACCGGGATGGGCCCTACGAGCAGTACTTC.

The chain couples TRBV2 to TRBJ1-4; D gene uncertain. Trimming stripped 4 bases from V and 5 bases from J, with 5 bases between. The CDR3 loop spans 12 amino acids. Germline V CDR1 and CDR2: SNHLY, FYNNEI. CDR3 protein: CASSAGNEKLFF. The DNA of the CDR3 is TGTGCCAGCAGTGCTGGAAATGAAAAACTGTTTTTT.

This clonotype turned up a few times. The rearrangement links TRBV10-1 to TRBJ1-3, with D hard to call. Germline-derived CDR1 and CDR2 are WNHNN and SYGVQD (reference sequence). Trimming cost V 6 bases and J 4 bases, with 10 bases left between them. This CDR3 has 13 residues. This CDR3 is CASSSGAGNTIYF. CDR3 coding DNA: TGCGCCAGCAGCTCCGGAGCGGGAAACACCATATATTTT.

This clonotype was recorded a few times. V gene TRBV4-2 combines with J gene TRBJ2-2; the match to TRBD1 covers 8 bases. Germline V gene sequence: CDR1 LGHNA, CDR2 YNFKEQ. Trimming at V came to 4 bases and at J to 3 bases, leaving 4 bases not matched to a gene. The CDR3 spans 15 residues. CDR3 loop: CASSLMDRDTGELFF. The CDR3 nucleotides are TGTGCCAGCAGCCTTATGGACAGGGACACCGGGGAGCTGTTTTTT.

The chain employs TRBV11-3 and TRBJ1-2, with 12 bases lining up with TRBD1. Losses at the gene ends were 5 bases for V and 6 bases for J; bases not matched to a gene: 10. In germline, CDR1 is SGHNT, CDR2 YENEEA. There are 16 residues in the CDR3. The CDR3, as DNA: TGTGCCAGCAGCCCCTCGGGACAGGGGGCGCGGGATGGCTACACCTTC. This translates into CASSPSGQGARDGYTF.

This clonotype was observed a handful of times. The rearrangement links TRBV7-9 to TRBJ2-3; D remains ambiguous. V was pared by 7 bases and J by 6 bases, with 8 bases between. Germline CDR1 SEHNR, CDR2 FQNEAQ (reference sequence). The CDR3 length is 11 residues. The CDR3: CASTHSDTQYF. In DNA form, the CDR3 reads TGTGCCAGCACCCACTCGGATACGCAGTATTTT.

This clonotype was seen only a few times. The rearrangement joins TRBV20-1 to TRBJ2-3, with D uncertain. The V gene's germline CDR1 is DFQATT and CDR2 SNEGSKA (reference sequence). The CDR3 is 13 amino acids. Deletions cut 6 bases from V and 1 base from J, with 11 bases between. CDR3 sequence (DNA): TGCAGTGCCCCACTCTCTGGCACAGATACGCAGTATTTT. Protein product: CSAPLSGTDTQYF.

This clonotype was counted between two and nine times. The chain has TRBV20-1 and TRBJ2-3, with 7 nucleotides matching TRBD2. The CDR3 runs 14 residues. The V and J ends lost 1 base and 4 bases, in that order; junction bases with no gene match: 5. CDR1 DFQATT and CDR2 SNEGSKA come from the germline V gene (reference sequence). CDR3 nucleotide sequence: TGCAGTGCTAGAGTAAGCGGGGTCCCAGATACGCAGTATTTT. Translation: CSARVSGVPDTQYF.

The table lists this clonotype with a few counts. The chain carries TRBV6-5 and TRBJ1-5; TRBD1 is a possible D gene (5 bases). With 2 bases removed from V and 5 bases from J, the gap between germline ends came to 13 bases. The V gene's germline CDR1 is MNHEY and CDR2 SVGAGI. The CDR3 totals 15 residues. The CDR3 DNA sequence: TGTGCCAGCAGTTACGGTAGGGGACGGGATCAGCCCCAGCATTTT. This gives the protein CASSYGRGRDQPQHF.

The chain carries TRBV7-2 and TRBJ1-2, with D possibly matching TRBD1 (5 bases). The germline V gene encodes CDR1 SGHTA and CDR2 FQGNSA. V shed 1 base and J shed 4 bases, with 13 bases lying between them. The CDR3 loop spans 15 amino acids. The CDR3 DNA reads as TGTGCCAGCAGCTTAGAGGGGACTGGTGGCTATGGCTACACCTTC. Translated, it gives CASSLEGTGGYGYTF.

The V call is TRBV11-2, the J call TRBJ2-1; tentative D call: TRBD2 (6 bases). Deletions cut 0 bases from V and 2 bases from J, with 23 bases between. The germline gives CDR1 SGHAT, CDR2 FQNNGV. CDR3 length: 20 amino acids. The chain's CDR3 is CASSLDQSRPRGSPYNEQFF. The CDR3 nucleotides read TGTGCCAGCAGCTTAGATCAGAGCCGTCCTCGGGGGAGCCCCTACAATGAGCAGTTCTTC. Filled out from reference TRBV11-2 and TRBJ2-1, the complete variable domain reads EAGVAQSPRYKIIEKRQSVAFWCNPISGHATLYWYQQILGQGPKLLIQFQNNGVVDDSQLPKDRFSAERLKGVDSTLKIQPAKLEDSAVYLCASSLDQSRPRGSPYNEQFFGPGTRLTVL.

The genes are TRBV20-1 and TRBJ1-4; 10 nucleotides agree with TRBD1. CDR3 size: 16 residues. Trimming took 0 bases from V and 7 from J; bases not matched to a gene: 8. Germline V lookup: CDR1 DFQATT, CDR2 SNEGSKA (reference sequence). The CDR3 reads CSARDGTGDGGEKLFF. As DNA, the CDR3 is TGCAGTGCTAGAGATGGGACAGGGGACGGGGGTGAAAAACTGTTTTTT.

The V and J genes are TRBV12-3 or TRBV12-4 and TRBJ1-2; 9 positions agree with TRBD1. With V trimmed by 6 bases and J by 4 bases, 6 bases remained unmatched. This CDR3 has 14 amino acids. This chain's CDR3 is CASRRGQGGYGYTF. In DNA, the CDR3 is TGTGCCAGCAGGCGGGGACAGGGCGGCTATGGCTACACCTTC.